Reported below is one T cell receptor (beta chain). The data stem from a study of T cell responses to AZD1222 COVID-19 vaccine. The CDR3 is 16 amino acids. Germline CDR1 and CDR2: SGHKS and YYEKEE (reference sequence). V shed 0 bases and J 1 base; nucleotides not matched to a gene: 5. Profiling relied on immunoSEQ multiplex PCR, and the TCRdb table lists in-frame clones only, not all of them. The table has 90,000 to 120,000 clones, approximately 90% seen once. Sequencing was performed on peripheral blood, taken 28 days after the second AZD1222 dose. The source of this sequence is an adult who received the AZD1222 COVID-19 vaccine. V is TRBV5-5 and J is TRBJ1-1; 8 nucleotides match TRBD1. The CDR3 loop is CASSLVPGQENTEAFF. The CDR3 nucleotides are TGTGCCAGCAGCTTGGTTCCGGGACAGGAGAACACTGAAGCTTTCTTT.